What follows are 25 T cell receptor beta chains derived from one specimen sequenced in a study of blood T cell repertoires in COVID-19. Profiling relied on immunoSEQ multiplex PCR, and the TCRdb table lists in-frame clones only, not all of them. The sample records 290,000 or so clones, around 90% being singletons. Sequenced input: PBMCs or T cells enriched from blood (not recorded which). The receptors shown here come from a woman under 30 with acute COVID-19.

V gene TRBV5-1 combines with J gene TRBJ2-3; maybe TRBD2 (5 bases). Looked up from germline, CDR1 is SGHRS and CDR2 is YFSETQ. Between the trimmed V and J ends, which lost 0 bases and 0 bases, there was a span of 8 bases. The CDR3 sequence is 15 residues long. In nucleotides, the CDR3 is TGCGCCAGCAGCTTGGGAGCGGCTAGCACAGATACGCAGTATTTT. Its protein is CASSLGAASTDTQYF.

This chain connects TRBV20-1 to TRBJ1-3, with D unclear. CDR1 and CDR2 from the germline V gene are DFQATT and SNEGSKA (reference sequence). The CDR3 runs 13 residues. V was clipped by 3 bases and J by 0 bases, with 6 bases between them. The CDR3, as DNA: TGCAGTGCTAGTCAGGTCTCTGGAAACACCATATATTTT. As protein: CSASQVSGNTIYF.

The table lists this clone with a count of one. The genes are TRBV5-4 and TRBJ1-4; 7 positions match TRBD1. The germline gives CDR1 SGHNT, CDR2 YYREEE (reference sequence). V shed 9 bases and J 5 bases; nucleotides not matched to a gene: 16. The CDR3 runs to 16 residues. DNA for the CDR3: TGTGCCACCCTACTCCGAGGGCCCAGGGGGAATGAAAAACTGTTTTTT. Translating it yields CATLLRGPRGNEKLFF.

This chain links TRBV5-1 with TRBJ2-7; 10 positions match TRBD2. The V and J ends lost 1 base and 5 bases, in that order; junction bases with no gene match: 3. CDR3 length: 14 residues. Germline CDR1 is SGHRS and CDR2 is YFSETQ. For the CDR3, the DNA is TGCGCCAGCAGCTTGACTAGCGGGATCAACGAGCAGTACTTC. Translation gives CASSLTSGINEQYF.

The rearrangement joins TRBV18 to TRBJ2-7; TRBD1 matches 7 bases. The CDR3 contains 13 residues. V lost 2 bases to trimming and J lost 9 bases; unmatched junction nucleotides: 7. Germline V gives CDR1 KGHSH, CDR2 LQKENI. CDR3: CASSPEGQFGQYF. Here the CDR3 DNA reads TGTGCCAGCTCACCAGAGGGACAGTTTGGGCAGTACTTC.

The CDR3 spells CASSSAENTGELFF. The DNA for the CDR3 is TGTGCCAGCTCATCAGCGGAGAACACCGGGGAGCTGTTTTTT. The gene calls are TRBV18 and TRBJ2-2; D perhaps matches TRBD2 (5 bases). The CDR3 spans 14 residues. Germline V gene data show CDR1 as KGHSH and CDR2 as LQKENI. Deletions cut 5 bases from V and 1 base from J, with 8 bases between.

The chain joins TRBV6-5 to TRBJ2-7, with D perhaps matching TRBD1 (6 bases). Per the germline V gene, CDR1 is MNHEY and CDR2 is SVGAGI. V was shortened by 6 bases and J by 3 bases, with 9 bases between the two germline ends. The CDR3 extends over 12 amino acids. CDR3 sequence reads: CASRGTYYEQYF. The DNA for the CDR3 is TGTGCCAGCAGAGGGACATACTACGAGCAGTACTTC.

This chain uses TRBV9 with TRBJ2-3; 7 nucleotides line up with TRBD1. The CDR3 runs to 16 residues. Trimming at V came to 1 base and at J to 1 base, leaving 6 bases not matched to a gene. From germline, CDR1 is SGDLS and CDR2 YYNGEE. DNA for the CDR3: TGTGCCAGCAGCGTATTGGGAGACAGGGGCACAGATACGCAGTATTTT. Translation gives CASSVLGDRGTDTQYF.

The V gene is TRBV9, the J gene TRBJ2-1; D perhaps matches TRBD2 (6 bases). Germline V CDR1 and CDR2: SGDLS, YYNGEE. The CDR3 has 15 residues. The ends were cut back, 0 bases at V and 4 bases at J, with 11 bases in the middle. The CDR3 DNA reads as TGTGCCAGCAGCGTAGGGGGGGAGAGTTACAATGAGCAGTTCTTC. Translating it yields CASSVGGESYNEQFF.

The genes are TRBV3-1 (or the pseudogene TRBV3-2) and TRBJ2-5; D is ambiguous. The CDR3 is 13 amino acids. In germline, CDR1 is LGHDT, CDR2 YNNKEL (reference sequence). V lost 3 bases and J 3 bases, leaving 8 bases between the germline ends. The DNA of the CDR3 is TGTGCCAGCAGCCACTCCCAGGAAGAGACCCAGTACTTC. It is translated as CASSHSQEETQYF.

The chain carries TRBV3-1 (or the pseudogene TRBV3-2) and TRBJ2-2; tentatively, D is TRBD2 (6 bases). Germline V gives CDR1 LGHDT, CDR2 YNNKEL (reference sequence). CDR3 length equals 16 residues. V lost 5 bases, J lost 3 bases, and 16 bases lay in between. The CDR3 coding sequence is TGTGCCAGCAGCTCTGCCCCGGGAGTATACACCGGGGAGCTGTTTTTT. Translating gives CASSSAPGVYTGELFF.

The chain joins TRBV29-1 to TRBJ2-1; D might be TRBD2 (6 bases). The CDR3 sequence is 12 residues long. V lost 8 bases and J 3 bases, leaving 11 bases between the germline ends. Germline V lookup: CDR1 SQVTM, CDR2 ANQGSEA. The CDR3 DNA sequence: TGCAGCTCAACGGGAGTCTACAATGAGCAGTTCTTC. This codes for CSSTGVYNEQFF.

The V and J genes are TRBV9 and TRBJ2-1; 11 bases agree with TRBD2. J lost 7 bases, V lost 0 bases, and 12 bases had no gene match. CDR1 SGDLS and CDR2 YYNGEE come from the germline V gene. The CDR3 has 18 residues. This CDR3 reads CASSVGPIAGGRINEQFF. CDR3 in DNA: TGTGCCAGCAGCGTAGGCCCCATAGCGGGGGGGAGAATTAATGAGCAGTTCTTC.

The V and J genes are TRBV10-3 and TRBJ2-7; TRBD1 matches at 11 bases. J was trimmed by 4 bases and V by 0 bases; bases with no gene match: 5. The CDR3 totals 16 residues. Per the germline V gene, CDR1 is ENHRY and CDR2 is SYGVKD. The CDR3 nucleotides are TGTGCCATCAGTGAGTCGGGTTGGGACAGGGGGTACGAGCAGTACTTC. Translating it yields CAISESGWDRGYEQYF.

The chain employs TRBV5-1 and TRBJ2-5; 8 bases align to TRBD2. Trimming cost V 4 bases and J 3 bases; bases outside gene matches: 8. This CDR3 region has 15 residues. CDR1 and CDR2 (germline): SGHRS, YFSETQ. CDR3 loop: CASSTHGTSEETQYF. The DNA of the CDR3 is TGCGCCAGCAGCACACATGGGACTAGTGAAGAGACCCAGTACTTC.

The chain carries TRBV5-1 and TRBJ1-6; 7 positions match TRBD1. The germline gives CDR1 SGHRS, CDR2 YFSETQ. The CDR3 contains 13 residues. J was trimmed by 11 bases and V by 5 bases; bases with no gene match: 7. This chain's CDR3 is CASSYQGEPPLHF. CDR3 nucleotides: TGCGCCAGCAGTTACCAGGGGGAACCACCCCTCCACTTT.

This chain uses TRBV19 with TRBJ1-6; D is uncertain. The CDR3 spans 17 residues. V was pared by 6 bases and J by 0 bases, with 15 bases between. The germline V gene encodes CDR1 LNHDA and CDR2 SQIVND (reference sequence). The CDR3 reads CASSAGWRSSYNSPLHF. The CDR3 DNA sequence: TGTGCCAGTAGCGCTGGCTGGAGAAGCTCCTATAATTCACCCCTCCACTTT.

Of note for this clone: The sample has other DNA sequences that encode this CDR3 too. The V gene is TRBV12-3 or TRBV12-4, the J gene TRBJ1-1; D remains unclear. Trimming shortened V by 5 bases and J by 1 base, and 5 bases separated the two germline ends. The CDR3 has 12 amino acids. CDR3 sequence (DNA): TGTGCCAGCAGTCCCGGGAACACTGAAGCTTTCTTT. It is translated as CASSPGNTEAFF.

V usage is TRBV30 and J usage is TRBJ1-2; D not certain. V was pared by 2 bases and J by 8 bases, with 9 bases between. Germline values: CDR1 GTSNPN, CDR2 SVGIG (reference sequence). The length of the CDR3 is 11 residues. CDR3 region: CAWSLSGGYTF. CDR3 sequence (DNA): TGTGCCTGGAGTCTAAGCGGCGGCTACACCTTC.

This chain joins TRBV25-1 and TRBJ1-2; TRBD1 aligns across 8 bases. From germline, CDR1 is MGHDK and CDR2 SYGVNS. This CDR3 is built from 15 residues. Trimming took 0 bases from V and 8 from J; bases not matched to a gene: 8. The CDR3 DNA reads as TGTGCCAGCAGTGAATACGGGACAGGTTCCGGGGGCTACACCTTC. It codes for CASSEYGTGSGGYTF.

This clone was found a few times. This sequence joins TRBV10-3 and TRBJ1-3; perhaps TRBD1 as D (6 bases). Between the trimmed V and J ends, which lost 8 bases and 3 bases, there was a span of 14 bases. The germline V gene encodes CDR1 ENHRY and CDR2 SYGVKD. This CDR3 comprises 14 residues. CDR3 residues: CAISKGDDGNTIYF. CDR3 nucleotide sequence: TGTGCCATCTCAAAGGGGGATGATGGAAACACCATATATTTT.

Turning to this clone: Distinct nucleotide sequences in the sample also encode this CDR3. The chain employs TRBV3-1 (or the pseudogene TRBV3-2) and TRBJ1-1; no clear D gene. The germline V gene encodes CDR1 LGHDT and CDR2 YNNKEL (reference sequence). The CDR3 has 12 residues. V lost 1 base and J 5 bases, leaving 5 bases between the germline ends. CDR3 region: CASSQAGTEAFF. DNA of the CDR3: TGTGCCAGCAGCCAAGCGGGTACTGAAGCTTTCTTT.

This chain links TRBV7-3 with TRBJ2-1; TRBD2 matches at 10 bases. The CDR3 is 15 residues long. J lost 6 bases, V lost 1 base, and 3 bases had no gene match. Germline values: CDR1 SGHTA, CDR2 FQGTGA. The CDR3 nucleotides are TGTGCCAGCAGCTTAAGCGGGACTAGCGTCAATGAGCAGTTCTTC. This sequence encodes CASSLSGTSVNEQFF.

The chain uses TRBV19 and TRBJ2-5; 9 nucleotides align to TRBD1. The CDR3 loop spans 16 amino acids. J gave up 4 bases and V 3 bases, and 9 bases lay outside the gene matches. CDR1 and CDR2 (germline): LNHDA, SQIVND (reference sequence). DNA for the CDR3: TGTGCCAGTAGTATTCCCTACAGGGGGCCGGGAGAGACCCAGTACTTC. This encodes CASSIPYRGPGETQYF. The full variable domain, rest sourced from reference TRBV19 and TRBJ2-5, is DGGITQSPKYLFRKEGQNVTLSCEQNLNHDAMYWYRQDPGQGLRLIYYSQIVNDFQKGDIAEGYSVSREKKESFPLTVTSAQKNPTAFYLCASSIPYRGPGETQYFGPGTRLLVL.

The gene calls are TRBV7-9 and TRBJ1-5, with TRBD1 matching over 8 bases. This CDR3 contains 14 residues. After removal of 6 bases from V and 5 bases from J, the junction contained 6 bases not matched to a gene. The germline CDR1 and CDR2 sequences are SEHNR and FQNEAQ (reference sequence). The CDR3 sequence is CASSYGQGHQPQHF. The CDR3, as DNA: TGTGCCAGCAGTTACGGACAGGGCCATCAGCCCCAGCATTTT.